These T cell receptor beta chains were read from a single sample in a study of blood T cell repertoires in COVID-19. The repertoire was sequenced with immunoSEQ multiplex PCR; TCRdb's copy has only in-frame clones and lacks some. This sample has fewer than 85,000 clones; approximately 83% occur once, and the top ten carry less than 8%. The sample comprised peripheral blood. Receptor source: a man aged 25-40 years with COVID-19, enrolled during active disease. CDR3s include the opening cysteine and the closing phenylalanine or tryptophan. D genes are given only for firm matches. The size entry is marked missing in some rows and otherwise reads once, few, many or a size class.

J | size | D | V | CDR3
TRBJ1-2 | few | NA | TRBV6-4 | CASSEGGTYGYTF
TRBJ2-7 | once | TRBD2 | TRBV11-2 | CASAGENYEQYF
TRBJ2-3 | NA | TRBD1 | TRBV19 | CASSPQGAQGDTQYF
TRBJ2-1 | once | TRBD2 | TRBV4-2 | CASSQDGDYPYNEQFF
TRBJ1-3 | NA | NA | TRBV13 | CASSPSSGNTIYF
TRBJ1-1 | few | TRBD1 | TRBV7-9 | CASSYQDRDFAEAFF
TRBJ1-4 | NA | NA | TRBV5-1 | CASSLRPKDSSSFEKLFF
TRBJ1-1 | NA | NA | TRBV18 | CASSPGEGLEAFF
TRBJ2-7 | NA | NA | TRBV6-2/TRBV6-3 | CASSRRDPPYEQYF
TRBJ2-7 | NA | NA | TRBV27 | CASSPHDSYEQYF
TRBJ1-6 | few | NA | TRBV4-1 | CASSQDLGGIFYNSPLHF
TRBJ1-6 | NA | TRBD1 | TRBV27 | CASSRWDRGFESLHF
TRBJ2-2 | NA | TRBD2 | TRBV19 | CASSLGGSGTGELFF
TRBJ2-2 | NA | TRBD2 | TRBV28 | CATLHPPRMGTSGSRDTGELFF
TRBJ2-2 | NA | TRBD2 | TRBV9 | CASSGLAGSNTGELFF
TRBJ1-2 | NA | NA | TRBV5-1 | CASSSTAKYGYTF
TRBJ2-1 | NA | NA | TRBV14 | CASSQRAGNYNEQFF
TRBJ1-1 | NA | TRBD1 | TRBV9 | CASSPRDRSTEAFF
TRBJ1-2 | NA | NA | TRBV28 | CATDGGWIGYTF
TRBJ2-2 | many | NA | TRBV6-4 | CASSEGLHTGELFF
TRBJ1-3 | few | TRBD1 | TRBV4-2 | CASSQGQASSGNTIYF
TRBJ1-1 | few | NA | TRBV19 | CASGVLGTEAFF
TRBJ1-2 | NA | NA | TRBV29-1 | CSVEGTVTSYGYTF
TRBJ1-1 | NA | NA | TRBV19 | CATYTGRTNTEAFF
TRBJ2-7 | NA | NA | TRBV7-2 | CASSQGTEYEQYF
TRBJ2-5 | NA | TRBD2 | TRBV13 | CASSSEAGIQETQYF
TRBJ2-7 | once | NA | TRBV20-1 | CSASPASGAYEQYF